This is a list of T cell receptor beta chains from one sample in a study of blood T cell repertoires in COVID-19. This table comes from immunoSEQ multiplex PCR, and its TCRdb copy is limited to in-frame clones, with some not included. The sample has 150,000 or so clones; roughly 88% are singletons. Sequencing was carried out using peripheral blood. The receptor source for this set is a man between 60 and 75 years old with COVID-19, enrolled during active disease. CDR3s include the opening cysteine and the closing phenylalanine or tryptophan. D genes are given only for firm matches. Size values are once, few and many counts, or a class for expanded clones, and some rows have none.

clone size,D gene,V gene,J gene,CDR3 protein,CDR3 DNA
few,-,TRBV20-1,TRBJ1-1,CSASWGASTEAFF,TGCAGTGCTAGTTGGGGAGCGAGCACTGAAGCTTTCTTT
-,-,TRBV7-9,TRBJ1-3,CASSLEAVEPGNTIYF,TGTGCCAGCAGCTTAGAGGCGGTGGAACCTGGAAACACCATATATTTT
-,TRBD1,TRBV7-2,TRBJ1-2,CASSSEGQVNSYGYTF,TGTGCCAGCAGCTCAGAAGGACAGGTGAACTCCTATGGCTACACCTTC
once,TRBD2,TRBV12-5,TRBJ2-5,CASVPGGGETQYF,TGTGCTAGTGTCCCCGGCGGGGGAGAGACCCAGTACTTC
-,-,TRBV6-1,TRBJ1-1,CASSEQAITEAFF,TGTGCCAGCAGTGAACAGGCAATCACTGAAGCTTTCTTT
once,TRBD1,TRBV9,TRBJ1-6,CASSGGQGAGSPLHF,TGTGCCAGCAGCGGGGGACAGGGGGCGGGTTCACCCCTCCACTTT
-,-,TRBV7-9,TRBJ1-4,CASSLGQGEKLFF,TGTGCCAGCAGCTTGGGGCAGGGGGAAAAACTGTTTTTT
-,-,TRBV4-3,TRBJ2-2,CASRQVGTGELFF,TGCGCCAGCAGGCAGGTTGGAACCGGGGAGCTGTTTTTT
once,-,TRBV19,TRBJ1-1,CASSSSGGTEAFF,TGTGCCAGTAGTAGTTCCGGTGGCACTGAAGCTTTCTTT
-,TRBD2,TRBV27,TRBJ2-2,CASRPGLAGARTGELFF,TGTGCCAGCAGGCCGGGACTAGCGGGAGCTCGCACCGGGGAGCTGTTTTTT
-,-,TRBV18,TRBJ2-3,CASSSRQGGRTDTQYF,TGTGCCAGCTCATCCCGGCAGGGAGGCCGAACAGATACGCAGTATTTT
-,-,TRBV12-5,TRBJ2-6,CASGLGGQSNVLTF,TGTGCTAGTGGTTTGGGAGGACAGTCCAACGTCCTGACTTTC
-,TRBD1,TRBV11-3,TRBJ1-1,CASSLDIGTGLRRTEAFF,TGTGCCAGCAGCTTAGATATTGGGACAGGGTTACGGAGGACTGAAGCTTTCTTT
-,-,TRBV28,TRBJ2-7,CASRNPAGEQYF,TGTGCCAGCAGGAACCCGGCCGGGGAGCAGTACTTC
-,-,TRBV7-9,TRBJ2-3,CASLRAGHTDTQYF,TGTGCCTCCCTTAGGGCAGGGCATACAGATACGCAGTATTTT
once,-,TRBV30,TRBJ1-1,CAWSPLVNTEAFF,TGTGCCTGGAGTCCATTAGTGAACACTGAAGCTTTCTTT
-,-,TRBV24-1,TRBJ2-1,CATSDTTSLSGSYNEQFF,TGTGCCACCAGTGATACCACTTCTTTAAGCGGCTCCTACAATGAGCAGTTCTTC
-,TRBD2,TRBV7-2,TRBJ2-1,CASSLTSGGANEQFF,TGTGCCAGCAGCCTGACTAGCGGGGGGGCAAATGAGCAGTTCTTC
-,-,TRBV2,TRBJ1-1,CASRVRGIGTEAFF,TGTGCCAGCAGAGTCAGGGGAATTGGGACTGAAGCTTTCTTT
-,-,TRBV9,TRBJ1-2,CASSVGGGYTF,TGTGCCAGCAGCGTCGGGGGTGGCTACACCTTC
-,TRBD1,TRBV7-2,TRBJ1-6,CASSLVQGNSPLHF,TGTGCCAGCAGCTTAGTACAGGGGAATTCACCCCTCCACTTT
-,TRBD1,TRBV18,TRBJ1-5,CASSPGTGGNQPQHF,TGTGCCAGCTCGCCCGGGACAGGGGGCAATCAGCCCCAGCATTTT
-,TRBD1,TRBV18,TRBJ1-3,CASSAPGQRAGNTIYF,TGTGCCAGCTCAGCGCCGGGACAGCGTGCTGGAAACACCATATATTTT
-,TRBD1,TRBV19,TRBJ1-5,CASSKDRASNQPQHF,TGTGCCAGTAGCAAAGACAGGGCAAGCAATCAGCCCCAGCATTTT
-,-,TRBV7-2,TRBJ2-3,CASSLGTSMQYF,TGTGCCAGCAGCCTAGGGACTTCCATGCAGTATTTT
-,TRBD1,TRBV27,TRBJ1-6,CASRRDRVDSPLHF,TGTGCCAGCAGGAGGGACAGGGTCGATTCACCCCTCCACTTT
few,TRBD2,TRBV3-1/TRBV3-2,TRBJ2-2,CASSPRWASGWTGELFF,TGTGCCAGCAGCCCTCGGTGGGCTAGCGGGTGGACCGGGGAGCTGTTTTTT
-,TRBD1,TRBV5-1,TRBJ1-2,CASSEGARGSGYTF,TGCGCCAGCAGTGAGGGGGCGCGAGGGAGTGGCTACACCTTC
-,-,TRBV6-5,TRBJ1-4,CASSQTRAGKLFF,TGTGCCAGCAGTCAAACACGGGCGGGGAAACTGTTTTTT
-,TRBD2,TRBV29-1,TRBJ2-1,CSGTLAGDSYNEQFF,TGCAGCGGAACCCTAGCGGGGGACTCCTACAATGAGCAGTTCTTC
few,-,TRBV14,TRBJ1-5,CASSQDRGRPQHF,TGTGCCAGCAGCCAAGATCGCGGGAGGCCCCAGCATTTT
-,-,TRBV19,TRBJ2-1,CASSNLVIYNEQFF,TGTGCCAGTAGTAACTTAGTCATCTACAATGAGCAGTTCTTC
-,TRBD1,TRBV4-3,TRBJ1-5,CASSQVFDRGPGQPQHF,TGCGCCAGCAGCCAAGTCTTCGACAGGGGGCCCGGTCAGCCCCAGCATTTT
-,TRBD2,TRBV5-4,TRBJ2-5,CASSYSGTTQETQYF,TGTGCCAGCAGCTACTCCGGGACTACCCAAGAGACCCAGTACTTC
-,TRBD1,TRBV19,TRBJ2-1,CASSGGQGRSANEQFF,TGTGCCAGTAGTGGTGGACAGGGAAGATCTGCCAATGAGCAGTTCTTC
once,-,TRBV7-9,TRBJ1-2,CASRRGGNGYTF,TGTGCCAGCAGGCGGGGAGGGAATGGCTACACCTTC
-,-,TRBV7-3,TRBJ1-1,CASRQVSGSQGEAFF,TGTGCCAGCCGACAGGTCTCGGGTAGTCAGGGTGAGGCTTTCTTT
few,TRBD1,TRBV6-5,TRBJ1-5,CASIATGGENQPQHF,TGTGCCAGCATTGCCACAGGGGGTGAAAATCAGCCCCAGCATTTT
-,-,TRBV6-1,TRBJ2-3,CASSEAIGSATDTQYF,TGTGCCAGCAGTGAAGCGATCGGGTCAGCTACAGATACGCAGTATTTT
-,-,TRBV4-3,TRBJ1-2,CASSKGGGNSNYGYTF,TGCGCCAGCAGTAAAGGGGGGGGGAACTCTAACTATGGCTACACCTTC